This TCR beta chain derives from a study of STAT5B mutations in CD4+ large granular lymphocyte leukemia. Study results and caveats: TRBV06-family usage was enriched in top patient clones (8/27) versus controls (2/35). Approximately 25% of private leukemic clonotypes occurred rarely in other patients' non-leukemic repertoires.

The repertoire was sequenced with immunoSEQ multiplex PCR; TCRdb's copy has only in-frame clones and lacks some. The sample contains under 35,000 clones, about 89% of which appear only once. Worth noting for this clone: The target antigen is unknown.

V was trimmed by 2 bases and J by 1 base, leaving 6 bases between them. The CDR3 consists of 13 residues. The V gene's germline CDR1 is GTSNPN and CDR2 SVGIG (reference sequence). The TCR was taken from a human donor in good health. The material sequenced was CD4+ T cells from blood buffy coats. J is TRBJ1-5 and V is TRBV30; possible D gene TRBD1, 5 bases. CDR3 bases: TGTGCCTGGAGTAGGGACAGCAATCAGCCCCAGCATTTT. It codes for CAWSRDSNQPQHF.